This TCR beta chain was sequenced during a study of blood T cell repertoires in COVID-19. As for the study in general: Sources were T cells, B-cell-depleted T cells, or PBMCs; the material itself was cDNA or gDNA.

As handled by the study authors: Nucleated cell number was recorded as an estimate derived from reference gene primer amplification. Clones were read by immunoSEQ multiplex PCR, and TCRdb kept only the in-frame ones, dropping some. V and J calls and clone size are copied from that table; D and trimming were computed from the DNA. The data contain 95,000 to 120,000 clones, about four fifths of them singletons. The source of this sequence is an older woman with acute or convalescent COVID-19. Sequencing input: peripheral blood.

The CDR3 DNA reads TGTGCCAGCAGCCAAGAGGGACACAGCGGGGAGCTGTTTTTT. As protein: CASSQEGHSGELFF. The chain uses TRBV4-2 and TRBJ2-2; a weak D match, TRBD1 (6 bases). Germline loops: CDR1 LGHNA, CDR2 YNFKEQ. V lost 0 bases and J 7 bases, leaving 9 bases between the germline ends. This CDR3 is built from 14 residues.